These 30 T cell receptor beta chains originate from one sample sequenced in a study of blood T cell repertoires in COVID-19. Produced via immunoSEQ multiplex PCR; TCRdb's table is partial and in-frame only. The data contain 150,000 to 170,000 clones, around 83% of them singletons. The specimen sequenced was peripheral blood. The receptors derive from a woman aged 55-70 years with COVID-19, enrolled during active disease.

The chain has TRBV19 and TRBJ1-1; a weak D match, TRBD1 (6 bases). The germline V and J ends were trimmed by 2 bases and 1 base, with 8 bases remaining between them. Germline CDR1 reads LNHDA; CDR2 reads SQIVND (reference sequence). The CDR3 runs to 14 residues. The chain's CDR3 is CASSIQGKNTEAFF. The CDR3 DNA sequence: TGTGCCAGTAGTATACAGGGGAAGAACACTGAAGCTTTCTTT.

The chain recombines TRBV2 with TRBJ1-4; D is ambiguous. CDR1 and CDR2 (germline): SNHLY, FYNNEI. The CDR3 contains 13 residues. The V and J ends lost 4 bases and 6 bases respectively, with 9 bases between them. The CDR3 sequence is CASSVNSYEKLFF. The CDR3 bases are TGTGCCAGCAGTGTTAACAGCTATGAAAAACTGTTTTTT.

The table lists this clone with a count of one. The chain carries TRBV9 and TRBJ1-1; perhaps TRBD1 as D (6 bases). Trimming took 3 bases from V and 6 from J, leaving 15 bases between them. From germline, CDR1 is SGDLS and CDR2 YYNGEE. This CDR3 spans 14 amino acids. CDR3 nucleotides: TGTGCCAGCAGCGAATCCACAGGGACCGCTGAAGCTTTCTTT. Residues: CASSESTGTAEAFF.

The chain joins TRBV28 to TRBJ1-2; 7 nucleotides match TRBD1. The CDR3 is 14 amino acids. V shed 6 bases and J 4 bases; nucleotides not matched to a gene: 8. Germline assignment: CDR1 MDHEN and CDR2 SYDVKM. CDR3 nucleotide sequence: TGTGCCAGCAGGTTGGGACAGCCCACCTATGGCTACACCTTC. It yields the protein CASRLGQPTYGYTF.

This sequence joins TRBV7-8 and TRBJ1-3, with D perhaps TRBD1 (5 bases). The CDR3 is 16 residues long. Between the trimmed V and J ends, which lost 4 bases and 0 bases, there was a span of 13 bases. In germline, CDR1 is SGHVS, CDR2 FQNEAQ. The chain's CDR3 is CASSWPKGISGNTIYF. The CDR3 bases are TGTGCCAGCAGCTGGCCTAAGGGGATCTCTGGAAACACCATATATTTT. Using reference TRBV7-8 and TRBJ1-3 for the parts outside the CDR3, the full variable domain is GAGVSQSPRYKVAKRGQDVALRCDPISGHVSLFWYQQALGQGPEFLTYFQNEAQLDKSGLPSDRFFAERPEGSVSTLKIQRTQQEDSAVYLCASSWPKGISGNTIYFGEGSWLTVV.

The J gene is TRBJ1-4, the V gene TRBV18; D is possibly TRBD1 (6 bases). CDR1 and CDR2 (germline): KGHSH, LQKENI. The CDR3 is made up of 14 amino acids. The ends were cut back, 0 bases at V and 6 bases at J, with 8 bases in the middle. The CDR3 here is CASSPPAGDEKLFF. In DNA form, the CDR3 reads TGTGCCAGCTCACCACCGGCAGGGGATGAAAAACTGTTTTTT.

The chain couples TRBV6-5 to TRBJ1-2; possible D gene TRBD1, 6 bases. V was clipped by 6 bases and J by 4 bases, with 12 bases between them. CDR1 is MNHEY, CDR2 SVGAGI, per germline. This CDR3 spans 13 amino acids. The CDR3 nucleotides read TGTGCCAGCAGGGGGGCGGGTCTCTATGGCTACACCTTC. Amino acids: CASRGAGLYGYTF.

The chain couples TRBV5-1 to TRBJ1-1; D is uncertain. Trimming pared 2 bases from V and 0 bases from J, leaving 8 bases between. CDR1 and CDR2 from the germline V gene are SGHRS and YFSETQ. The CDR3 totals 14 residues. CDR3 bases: TGCGCCAGCAGCTTCTTGACATTGAACACTGAAGCTTTCTTT. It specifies CASSFLTLNTEAFF.

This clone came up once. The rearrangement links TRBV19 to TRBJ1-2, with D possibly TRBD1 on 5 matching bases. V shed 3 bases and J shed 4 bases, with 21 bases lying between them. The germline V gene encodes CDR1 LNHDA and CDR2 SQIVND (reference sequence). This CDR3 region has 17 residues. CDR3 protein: CASSMVKTAYEAYGYTF. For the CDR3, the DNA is TGTGCCAGTAGTATGGTTAAGACAGCCTATGAGGCCTATGGCTACACCTTC.

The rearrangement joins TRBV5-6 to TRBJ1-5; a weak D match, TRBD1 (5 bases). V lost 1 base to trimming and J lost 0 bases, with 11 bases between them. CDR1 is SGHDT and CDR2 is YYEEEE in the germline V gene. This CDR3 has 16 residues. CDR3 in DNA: TGTGCCAGCAGCTTGCGGACATTCTATAGCAATCAGCCCCAGCATTTT. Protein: CASSLRTFYSNQPQHF. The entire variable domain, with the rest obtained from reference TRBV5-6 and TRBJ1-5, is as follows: DAGVTQSPTHLIKTRGQQVTLRCSPKSGHDTVSWYQQALGQGPQFIFQYYEEEERQRGNFPDRFSGHQFPNYSSELNVNALLLGDSALYLCASSLRTFYSNQPQHFGDGTRLSIL.

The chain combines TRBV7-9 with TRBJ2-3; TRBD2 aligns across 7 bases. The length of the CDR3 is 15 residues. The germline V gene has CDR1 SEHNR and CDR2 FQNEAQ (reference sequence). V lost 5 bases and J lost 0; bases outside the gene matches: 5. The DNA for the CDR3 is TGTGCCAGCAGCACCCGGGGGGACAGCACAGATACGCAGTATTTT. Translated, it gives CASSTRGDSTDTQYF.

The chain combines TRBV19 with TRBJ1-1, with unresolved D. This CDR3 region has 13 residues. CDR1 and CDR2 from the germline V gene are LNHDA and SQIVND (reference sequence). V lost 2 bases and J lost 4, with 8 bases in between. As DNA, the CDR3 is TGTGCCAGTAGTATATTGGGGAGCACTGAAGCTTTCTTT. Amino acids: CASSILGSTEAFF.

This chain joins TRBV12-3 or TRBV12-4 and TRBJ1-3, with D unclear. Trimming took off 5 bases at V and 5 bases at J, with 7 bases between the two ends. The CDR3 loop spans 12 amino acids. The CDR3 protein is CASSNSRNTIYF. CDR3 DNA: TGTGCCAGCAGTAACAGCAGAAACACCATATATTTT.

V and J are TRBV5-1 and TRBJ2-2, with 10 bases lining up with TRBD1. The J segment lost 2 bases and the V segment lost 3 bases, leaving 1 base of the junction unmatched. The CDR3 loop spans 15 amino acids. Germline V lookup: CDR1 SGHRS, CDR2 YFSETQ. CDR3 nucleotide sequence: TGCGCCAGCAGCTGGGACAGGGGAAACACCGGGGAGCTGTTTTTT. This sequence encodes CASSWDRGNTGELFF.

The CDR3 bases are TGTGCTACGGCGAGGACAGCCAACACTGAAGCTTTCTTT. Protein product: CATARTANTEAFF. This chain links TRBV19 with TRBJ1-1, with D maybe TRBD1 (6 bases). The CDR3 spans 13 residues. Germline CDR1 is LNHDA and CDR2 is SQIVND (reference sequence).

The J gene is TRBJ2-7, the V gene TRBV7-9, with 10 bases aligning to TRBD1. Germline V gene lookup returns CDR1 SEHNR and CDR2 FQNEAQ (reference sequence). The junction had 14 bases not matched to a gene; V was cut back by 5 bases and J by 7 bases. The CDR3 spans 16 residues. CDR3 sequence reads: CASSPRGTGAPEEQYV. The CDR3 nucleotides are TGTGCCAGCAGCCCCAGGGGGACAGGGGCTCCTGAAGAGCAGTACGTC.

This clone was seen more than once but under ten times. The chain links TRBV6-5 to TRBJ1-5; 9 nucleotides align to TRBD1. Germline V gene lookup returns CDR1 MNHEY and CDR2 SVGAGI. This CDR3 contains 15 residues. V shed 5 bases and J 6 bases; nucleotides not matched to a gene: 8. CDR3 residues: CASSTVGQGGQPQHF. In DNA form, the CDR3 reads TGTGCCAGCAGTACTGTGGGACAGGGAGGTCAGCCCCAGCATTTT.

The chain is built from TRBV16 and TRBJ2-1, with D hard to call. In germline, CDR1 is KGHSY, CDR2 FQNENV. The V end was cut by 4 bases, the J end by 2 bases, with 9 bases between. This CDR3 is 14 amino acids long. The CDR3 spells CASSPYDTYNEQFF. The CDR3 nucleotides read TGTGCCAGCAGCCCCTACGACACCTACAATGAGCAGTTCTTC.

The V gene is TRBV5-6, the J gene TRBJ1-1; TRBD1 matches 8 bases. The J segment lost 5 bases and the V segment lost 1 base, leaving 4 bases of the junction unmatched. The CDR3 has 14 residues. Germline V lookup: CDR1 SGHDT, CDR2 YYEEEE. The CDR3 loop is CASSLNRGRTEAFF. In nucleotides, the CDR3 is TGTGCCAGCAGCTTGAACAGGGGGAGGACTGAAGCTTTCTTT.

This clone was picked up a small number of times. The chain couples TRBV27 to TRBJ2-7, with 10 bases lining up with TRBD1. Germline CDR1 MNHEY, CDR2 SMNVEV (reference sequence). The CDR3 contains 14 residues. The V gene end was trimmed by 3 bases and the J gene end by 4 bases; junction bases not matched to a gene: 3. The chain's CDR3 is CASSLKGQGYEQYV. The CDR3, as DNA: TGTGCCAGCAGTTTGAAGGGACAGGGGTACGAGCAGTACGTC.

This CDR3 reads CASKGDSGNTIYF. In DNA form, the CDR3 reads TGTGCCAGCAAGGGGGATTCTGGAAACACCATATATTTT. The chain joins TRBV25-1 to TRBJ1-3, with a possible D match to TRBD1 (6 bases). CDR1 is MGHDK, CDR2 SYGVNS, per germline. The CDR3 extends over 13 amino acids. V lost 7 bases and J lost 1, with 8 bases in between.

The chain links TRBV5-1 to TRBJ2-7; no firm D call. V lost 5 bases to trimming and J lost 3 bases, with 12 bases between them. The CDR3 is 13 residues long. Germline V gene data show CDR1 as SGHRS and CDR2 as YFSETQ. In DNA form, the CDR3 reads TGCGCCAGCAGTTCGACATCTAACTACGAGCAGTACTTC. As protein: CASSSTSNYEQYF. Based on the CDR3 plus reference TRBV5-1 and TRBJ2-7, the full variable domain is KAGVTQTPRYLIKTRGQQVTLSCSPISGHRSVSWYQQTPGQGLQFLFEYFSETQRNKGNFPGRFSGRQFSNSRSEMNVSTLELGDSALYLCASSSTSNYEQYFGPGTRLTVT.

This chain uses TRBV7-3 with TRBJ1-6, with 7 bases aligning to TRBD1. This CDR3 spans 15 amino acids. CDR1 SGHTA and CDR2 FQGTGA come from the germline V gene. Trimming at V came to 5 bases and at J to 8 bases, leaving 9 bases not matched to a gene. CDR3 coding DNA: TGTGCCAGCAGCGCTCACAGGGGATTGGATTCACCCCTCCACTTT. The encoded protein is CASSAHRGLDSPLHF.

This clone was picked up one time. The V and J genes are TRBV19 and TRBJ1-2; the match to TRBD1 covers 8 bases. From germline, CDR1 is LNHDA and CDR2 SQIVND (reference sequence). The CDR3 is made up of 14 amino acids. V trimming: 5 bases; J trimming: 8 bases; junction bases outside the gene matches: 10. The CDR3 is CASSFSRGLKGYTF. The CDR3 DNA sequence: TGTGCCAGTAGTTTCTCCAGGGGGCTGAAGGGCTACACCTTC.

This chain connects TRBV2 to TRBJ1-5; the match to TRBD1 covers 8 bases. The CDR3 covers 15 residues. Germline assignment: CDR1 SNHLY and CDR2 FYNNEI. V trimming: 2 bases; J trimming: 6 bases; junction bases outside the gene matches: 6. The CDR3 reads CASSEQGANFQPQHF. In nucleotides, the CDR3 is TGTGCCAGCAGTGAACAGGGGGCTAATTTTCAGCCCCAGCATTTT.

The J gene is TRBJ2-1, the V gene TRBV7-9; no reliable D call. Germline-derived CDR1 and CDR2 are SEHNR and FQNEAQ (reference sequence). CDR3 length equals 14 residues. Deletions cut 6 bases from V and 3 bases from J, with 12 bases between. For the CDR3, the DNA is TGTGCCAGCAGACCCCAGGCTGTCTACAATGAGCAGTTCTTC. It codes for CASRPQAVYNEQFF.

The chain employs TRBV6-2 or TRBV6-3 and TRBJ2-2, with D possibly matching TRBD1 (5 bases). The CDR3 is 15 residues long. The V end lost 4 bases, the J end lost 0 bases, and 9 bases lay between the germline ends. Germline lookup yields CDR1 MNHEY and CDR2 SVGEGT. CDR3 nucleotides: TGTGCCAGCAGTTGGGGCCCCACGAACACCGGGGAGCTGTTTTTT. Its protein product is CASSWGPTNTGELFF.

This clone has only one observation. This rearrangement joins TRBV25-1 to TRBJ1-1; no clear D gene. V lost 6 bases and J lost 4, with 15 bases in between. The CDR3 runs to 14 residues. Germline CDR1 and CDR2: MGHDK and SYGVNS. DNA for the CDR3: TGTGCCAGCAGCCCAATTGGTAGCGGCACTGAAGCTTTCTTT. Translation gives CASSPIGSGTEAFF.

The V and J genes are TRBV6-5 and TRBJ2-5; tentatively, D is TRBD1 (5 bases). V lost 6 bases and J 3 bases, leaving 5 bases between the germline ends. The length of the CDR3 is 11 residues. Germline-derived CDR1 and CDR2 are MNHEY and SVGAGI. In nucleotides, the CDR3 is TGTGCCAGCAGAGGGGAAGAGACCCAGTACTTC. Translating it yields CASRGEETQYF.

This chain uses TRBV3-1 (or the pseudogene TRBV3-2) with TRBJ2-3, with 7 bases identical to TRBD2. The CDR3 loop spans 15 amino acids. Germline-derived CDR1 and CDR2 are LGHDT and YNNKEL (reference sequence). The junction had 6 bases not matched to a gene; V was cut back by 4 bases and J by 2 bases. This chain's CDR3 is CASSLGRVPTDTQYF. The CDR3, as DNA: TGTGCCAGCAGCCTAGGGAGGGTTCCCACAGATACGCAGTATTTT.